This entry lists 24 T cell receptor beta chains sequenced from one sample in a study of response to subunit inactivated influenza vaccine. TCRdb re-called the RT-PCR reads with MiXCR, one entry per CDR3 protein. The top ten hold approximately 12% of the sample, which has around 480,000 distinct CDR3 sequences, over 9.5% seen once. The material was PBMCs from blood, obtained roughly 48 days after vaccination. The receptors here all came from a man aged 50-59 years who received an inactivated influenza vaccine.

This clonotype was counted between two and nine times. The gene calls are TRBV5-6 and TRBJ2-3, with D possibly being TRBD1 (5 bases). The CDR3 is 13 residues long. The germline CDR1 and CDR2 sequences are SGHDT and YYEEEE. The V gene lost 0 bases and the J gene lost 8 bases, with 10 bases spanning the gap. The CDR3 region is CASSLAEGATQYF. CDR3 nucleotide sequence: TGTGCCAGCAGCTTGGCCGAAGGGGCTACGCAGTATTTT.

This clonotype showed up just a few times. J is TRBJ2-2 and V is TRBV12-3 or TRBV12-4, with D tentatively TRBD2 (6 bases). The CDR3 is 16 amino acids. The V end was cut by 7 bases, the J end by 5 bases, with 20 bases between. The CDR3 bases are TGTGCCAGCAAAAGTCGCGGGGTCTCGGTTACCGGGGAGCTGTTTTTT. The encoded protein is CASKSRGVSVTGELFF.

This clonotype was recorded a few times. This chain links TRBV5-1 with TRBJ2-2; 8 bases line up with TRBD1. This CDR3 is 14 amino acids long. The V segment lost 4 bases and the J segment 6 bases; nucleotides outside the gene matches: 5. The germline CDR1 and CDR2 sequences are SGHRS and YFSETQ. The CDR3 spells CASSDRGRSGELFF. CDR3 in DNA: TGCGCCAGCAGCGACAGGGGCAGGTCCGGGGAGCTGTTTTTT.

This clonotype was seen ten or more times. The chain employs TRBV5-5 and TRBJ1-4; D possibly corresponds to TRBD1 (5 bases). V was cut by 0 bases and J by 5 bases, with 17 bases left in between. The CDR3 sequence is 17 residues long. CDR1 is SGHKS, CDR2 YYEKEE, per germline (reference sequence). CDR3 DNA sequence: TGTGCCAGCAGCTTGGGGGTGTTGGGACCGCAGAATGAAAAACTGTTTTTT. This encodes CASSLGVLGPQNEKLFF.

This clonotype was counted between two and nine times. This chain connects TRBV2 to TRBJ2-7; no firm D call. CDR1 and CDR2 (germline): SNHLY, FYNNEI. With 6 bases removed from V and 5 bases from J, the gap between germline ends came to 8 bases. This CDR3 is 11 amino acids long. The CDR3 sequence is CASRHPDEQYF. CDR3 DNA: TGTGCCAGCAGGCATCCGGACGAGCAGTACTTC.

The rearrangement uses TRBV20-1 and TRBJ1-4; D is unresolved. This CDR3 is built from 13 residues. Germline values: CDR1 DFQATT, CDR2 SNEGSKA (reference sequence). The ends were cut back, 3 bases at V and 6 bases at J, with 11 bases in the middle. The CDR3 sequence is CSASGPQHEKLFF. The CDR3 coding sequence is TGCAGTGCTAGCGGCCCCCAACATGAAAAACTGTTTTTT.

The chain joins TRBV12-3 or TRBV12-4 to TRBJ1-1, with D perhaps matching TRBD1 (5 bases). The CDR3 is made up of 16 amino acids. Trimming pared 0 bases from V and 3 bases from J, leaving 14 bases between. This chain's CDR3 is CASSLARGPRDTEAFF. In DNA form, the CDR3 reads TGTGCCAGCAGTTTAGCGAGGGGACCGCGGGACACTGAAGCTTTCTTT.

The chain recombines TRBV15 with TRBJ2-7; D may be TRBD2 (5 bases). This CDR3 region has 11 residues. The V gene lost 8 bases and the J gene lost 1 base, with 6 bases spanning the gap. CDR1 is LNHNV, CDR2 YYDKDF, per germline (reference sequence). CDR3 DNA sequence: TGTGCCACCGGGGAGTCCTACGAGCAGTACTTC. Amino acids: CATGESYEQYF.

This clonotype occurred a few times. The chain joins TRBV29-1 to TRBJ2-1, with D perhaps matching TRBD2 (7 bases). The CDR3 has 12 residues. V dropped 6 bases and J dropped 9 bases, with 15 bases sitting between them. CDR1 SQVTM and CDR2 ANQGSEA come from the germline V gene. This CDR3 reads CSVGAGRGEQFF. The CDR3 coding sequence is TGCAGCGTGGGGGCAGGGAGGGGTGAGCAGTTCTTC.

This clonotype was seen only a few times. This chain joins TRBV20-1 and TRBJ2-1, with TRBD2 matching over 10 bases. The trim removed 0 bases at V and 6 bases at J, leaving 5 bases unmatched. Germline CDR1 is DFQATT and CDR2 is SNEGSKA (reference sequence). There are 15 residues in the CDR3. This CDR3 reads CSARDTSGEVNEQFF. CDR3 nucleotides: TGCAGTGCTAGAGATACTAGCGGGGAGGTCAATGAGCAGTTCTTC.

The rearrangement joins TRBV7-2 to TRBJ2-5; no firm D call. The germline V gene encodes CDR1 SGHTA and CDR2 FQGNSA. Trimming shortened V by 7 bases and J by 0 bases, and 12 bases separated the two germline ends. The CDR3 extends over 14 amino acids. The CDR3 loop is CASTQRTYQETQYF. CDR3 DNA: TGTGCCAGCACCCAGAGGACGTACCAAGAGACCCAGTACTTC. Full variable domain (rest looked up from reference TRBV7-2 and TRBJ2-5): GAGVSQSPSNKVTEKGKDVELRCDPISGHTALYWYRQSLGQGLEFLIYFQGNSAPDKSGLPSDRFSAERTGGSVSTLTIQRTQQEDSAVYLCASTQRTYQETQYFGPGTRLLVL.

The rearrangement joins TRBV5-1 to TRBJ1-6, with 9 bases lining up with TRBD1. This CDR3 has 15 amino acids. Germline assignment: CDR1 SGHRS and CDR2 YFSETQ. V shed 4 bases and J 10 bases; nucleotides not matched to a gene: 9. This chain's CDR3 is CASSLKGQGSSPLHF. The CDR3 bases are TGCGCCAGCAGCCTAAAGGGACAGGGCAGCTCACCCCTCCACTTT.

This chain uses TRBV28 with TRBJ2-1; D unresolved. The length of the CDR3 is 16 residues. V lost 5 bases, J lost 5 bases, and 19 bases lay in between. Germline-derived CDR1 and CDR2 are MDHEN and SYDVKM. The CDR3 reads CASSPLRQSPNNEQFF. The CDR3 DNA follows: TGTGCCAGCAGTCCCCTAAGACAATCCCCAAACAATGAGCAGTTCTTC.

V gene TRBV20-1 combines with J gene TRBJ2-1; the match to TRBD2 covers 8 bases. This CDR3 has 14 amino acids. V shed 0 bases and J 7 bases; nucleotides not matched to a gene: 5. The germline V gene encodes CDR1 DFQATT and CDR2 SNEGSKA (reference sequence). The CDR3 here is CSARDDSGENEQFF. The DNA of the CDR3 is TGCAGTGCTAGAGATGATAGCGGGGAAAATGAGCAGTTCTTC.

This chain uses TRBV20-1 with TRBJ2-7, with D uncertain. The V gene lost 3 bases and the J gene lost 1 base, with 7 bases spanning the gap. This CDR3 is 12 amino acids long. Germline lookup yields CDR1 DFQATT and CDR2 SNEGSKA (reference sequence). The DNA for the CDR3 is TGCAGTGCTAGTACAGAATCCTACGAGCAGTACTTC. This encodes CSASTESYEQYF.

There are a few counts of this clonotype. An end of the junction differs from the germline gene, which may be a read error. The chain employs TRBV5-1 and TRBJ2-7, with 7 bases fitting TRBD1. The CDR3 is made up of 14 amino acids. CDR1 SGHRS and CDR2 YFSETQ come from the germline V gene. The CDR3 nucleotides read TGCGCCAGCACCTTGGACAGGCCCCCCAACGAGCAGTACTTC. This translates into CASTLDRPPNEQYF.

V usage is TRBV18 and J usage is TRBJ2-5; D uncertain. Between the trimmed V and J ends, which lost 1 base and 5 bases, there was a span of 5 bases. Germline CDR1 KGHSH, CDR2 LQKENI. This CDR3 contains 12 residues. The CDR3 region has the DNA TGTGCCAGCTCACCACTCGTGGAGACCCAGTACTTC. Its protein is CASSPLVETQYF.

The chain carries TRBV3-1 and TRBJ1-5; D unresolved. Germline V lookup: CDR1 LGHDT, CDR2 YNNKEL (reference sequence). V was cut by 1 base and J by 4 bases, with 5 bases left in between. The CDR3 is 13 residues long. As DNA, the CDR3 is TGTGCCAGCAGCCAAGCGGCGAATCAGCCCCAGCATTTT. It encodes CASSQAANQPQHF.

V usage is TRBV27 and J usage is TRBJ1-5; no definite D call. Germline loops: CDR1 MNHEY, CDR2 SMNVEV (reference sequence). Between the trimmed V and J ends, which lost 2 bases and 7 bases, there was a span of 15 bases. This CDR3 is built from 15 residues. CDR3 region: CASSLTAPAAQPQHF. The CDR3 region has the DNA TGTGCCAGCAGTTTAACTGCTCCGGCTGCGCAGCCCCAGCATTTT.

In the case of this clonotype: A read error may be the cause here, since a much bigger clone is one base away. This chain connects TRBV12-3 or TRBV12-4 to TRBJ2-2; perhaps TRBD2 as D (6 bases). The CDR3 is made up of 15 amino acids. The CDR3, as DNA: TGTACCAGCAGTCCCGGTGGGGGGAGGACCGGGGAGCTGTTTTTT. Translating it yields CTSSPGGGRTGELFF.

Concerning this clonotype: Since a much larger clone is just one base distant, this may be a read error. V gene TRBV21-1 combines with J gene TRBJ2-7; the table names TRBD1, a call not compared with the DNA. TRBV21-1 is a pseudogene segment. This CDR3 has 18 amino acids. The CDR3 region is CSSSQDWDRRSTYYEQYF. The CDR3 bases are TGTTCCAGCAGCCAAGATTGGGACAGGCGGAGCACGTACTACGAGCAGTACTTC.

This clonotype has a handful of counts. For the CDR3, the DNA is TGTGCCAGCATTCCCGGGGTCCGCTCTGGAAACACCATATATTTT. It is translated as CASIPGVRSGNTIYF. The chain recombines TRBV6-2 or TRBV6-3 with TRBJ1-3; the D is unclear. This CDR3 is 15 amino acids long. V lost 7 bases and J 0 bases, leaving 13 bases between the germline ends. Germline V CDR1 and CDR2: MNHEY, SVGEGT.

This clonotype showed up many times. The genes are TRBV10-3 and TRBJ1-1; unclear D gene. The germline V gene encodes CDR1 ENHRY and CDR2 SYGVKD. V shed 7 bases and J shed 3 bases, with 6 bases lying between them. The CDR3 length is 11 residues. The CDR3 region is CAIKGDTEAFF. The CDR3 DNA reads TGTGCCATCAAAGGAGACACTGAAGCTTTCTTT.

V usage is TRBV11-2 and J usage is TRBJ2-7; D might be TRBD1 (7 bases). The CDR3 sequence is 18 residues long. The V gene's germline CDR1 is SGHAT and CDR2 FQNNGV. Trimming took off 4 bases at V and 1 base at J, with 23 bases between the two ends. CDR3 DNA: TGTGCCAGCAGCTCCACTGGGGGGAGACAGGGTTGGTCCTACGAGCAGTACTTC. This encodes CASSSTGGRQGWSYEQYF.